A selection of T cell receptor beta chains follows, all from one sample in a study of shared clonotypes between healthy human individuals. The data were produced by immunoSEQ multiplex PCR, yet TCRdb's version contains in-frame clones alone and is incomplete. This sample carries hundreds of thousands of clones, more than 95% of them seen once, and the ten largest clones take about 0.057%. Material for sequencing was naive CD4+ T cells sorted from blood. These receptors all come from a woman in her 30s in good health. The conserved cysteine and the conserved F or W are not part of the CDR3 here. Each record gives: J gene, V gene, CDR3 protein.

j_gene: TRBJ2-7
v_gene: TRBV4-1
CDR3aa: ASSQKTGSYEQY

j_gene: TRBJ2-2
v_gene: TRBV25-1
CDR3aa: ASSARTSGSGELF

j_gene: TRBJ1-5
v_gene: TRBV10-3
CDR3aa: AISDPDQPQH

j_gene: TRBJ2-1
v_gene: TRBV19
CDR3aa: ASSVRGSARGEQF

j_gene: TRBJ2-1
v_gene: TRBV5-4
CDR3aa: ASSLIAGGSYNEQF

j_gene: TRBJ1-1
v_gene: TRBV5-1
CDR3aa: ASSIRQGWNTEAF

j_gene: TRBJ1-5
v_gene: TRBV10-3
CDR3aa: ASKDRVGSDQPQH

j_gene: TRBJ2-1
v_gene: TRBV6-6
CDR3aa: ASSYGREPPTEQF

j_gene: TRBJ2-2
v_gene: TRBV5-1
CDR3aa: ASSLGGAVGELF

j_gene: TRBJ1-3
v_gene: TRBV15
CDR3aa: ATSRDIGGSGNTIY

j_gene: TRBJ2-4
v_gene: TRBV19
CDR3aa: ASSPRGSKNIQY

j_gene: TRBJ2-1
v_gene: TRBV28
CDR3aa: ASSLVSAGRGNEQF

j_gene: TRBJ1-2
v_gene: TRBV28
CDR3aa: ASSPSRAGVYGYT

j_gene: TRBJ2-2
v_gene: TRBV7-3
CDR3aa: ASSMDASGHTGELF

j_gene: TRBJ2-7
v_gene: TRBV5-1
CDR3aa: ASSFRGSSYEQY

j_gene: TRBJ2-1
v_gene: TRBV5-8
CDR3aa: ASSRSSGRSNEQF

j_gene: TRBJ2-2
v_gene: TRBV23-1
CDR3aa: ASSQPIGTEKQTNTGELF

j_gene: TRBJ2-7
v_gene: TRBV11-2
CDR3aa: ASSSRYYEQY

j_gene: TRBJ1-4
v_gene: TRBV28
CDR3aa: ACHRGMNEKLF

j_gene: TRBJ2-1
v_gene: TRBV28
CDR3aa: ASSSSGLAGNNEQF

j_gene: TRBJ2-1
v_gene: TRBV29-1
CDR3aa: SVALPPF

j_gene: TRBJ2-7
v_gene: TRBV28
CDR3aa: ASSLVSVASSYRNEQY

j_gene: TRBJ1-6
v_gene: TRBV7-2
CDR3aa: ASSTPRGYGSPLH

j_gene: TRBJ1-1
v_gene: TRBV28
CDR3aa: ASSLHGPVNTEAF

j_gene: TRBJ1-1
v_gene: TRBV5-1
CDR3aa: ASSPGTGVNTEAF

j_gene: TRBJ1-5
v_gene: TRBV27
CDR3aa: ASSLRGNNQPQH

j_gene: TRBJ2-1
v_gene: TRBV11-2
CDR3aa: ASSLDQVREQF

j_gene: TRBJ1-2
v_gene: TRBV28
CDR3aa: ASSQDWANYGYT

j_gene: TRBJ2-1
v_gene: TRBV7-3
CDR3aa: ASSLIFGQGITNEQF

j_gene: TRBJ2-5
v_gene: TRBV6-5
CDR3aa: ASRLAVQETQY

j_gene: TRBJ2-1
v_gene: TRBV28
CDR3aa: ASSPGLAWGNSYNEQF

j_gene: TRBJ2-7
v_gene: TRBV7-9
CDR3aa: ASSLGQGFGEQY

j_gene: TRBJ2-7
v_gene: TRBV4-1
CDR3aa: ASSQDILAGGHSYEQY

j_gene: TRBJ2-3
v_gene: TRBV5-1
CDR3aa: ASSPGTGTDTQY

j_gene: TRBJ2-7
v_gene: TRBV15
CDR3aa: ATSRENSGGAREQY

j_gene: TRBJ2-3
v_gene: TRBV7-3
CDR3aa: ASSLTPGSTDTQY

j_gene: TRBJ2-2
v_gene: TRBV6-4
CDR3aa: ASSVVATGELF

j_gene: TRBJ2-2
v_gene: TRBV5-5
CDR3aa: ASSSVAGLNTGELF

j_gene: TRBJ2-3
v_gene: TRBV11-3
CDR3aa: ASSATGSDTQY

j_gene: TRBJ2-3
v_gene: TRBV19
CDR3aa: ASSIGLGDTDTQY

j_gene: TRBJ2-5
v_gene: TRBV19
CDR3aa: ASSMEGFQETQY

j_gene: TRBJ2-2
v_gene: TRBV5-1
CDR3aa: ASSSLGENTGELF

j_gene: TRBJ2-1
v_gene: TRBV5-1
CDR3aa: ASSLGNSYNEQF

j_gene: TRBJ2-3
v_gene: TRBV19
CDR3aa: ASSIRLVRDTQY

j_gene: TRBJ2-5
v_gene: TRBV27
CDR3aa: ASSLASRETQY

j_gene: TRBJ2-3
v_gene: TRBV7-8
CDR3aa: ASSLRRERDTQY

j_gene: TRBJ1-1
v_gene: TRBV5-5
CDR3aa: ASSFRFPNPLNTEAF

j_gene: TRBJ2-7
v_gene: TRBV28
CDR3aa: ASIEVAGGLASYEQY

j_gene: TRBJ2-5
v_gene: TRBV7-2
CDR3aa: ASTPQRAGGLQETQY

j_gene: TRBJ2-7
v_gene: TRBV7-2
CDR3aa: ASSLRRLTYEQY

j_gene: TRBJ2-7
v_gene: TRBV7-9
CDR3aa: ASRRKGSYEQY

j_gene: TRBJ2-7
v_gene: TRBV6-1
CDR3aa: ASSEYIAGGYEQY